These T cell receptor beta chains were read from a single sample in a study of OX40 agonist ivuxolimab in advanced cancers. Profiled with immunoSEQ multiplex PCR; TCRdb holds only in-frame clones, not every one. The data contain approximately 45,000 clones, just under 95% of them seen just once; the ten biggest clones take up roughly 9.6%. Sequenced here: CD4+ or CD8+ T cells sorted from blood, sampled in a trial of the OX40 agonist ivuxolimab. Receptor source: an adult with an advanced solid tumor such as melanoma, head and neck, liver or kidney cancer. CDR3s include the opening cysteine and the closing phenylalanine or tryptophan. Fields, in order: CDR3 protein, CDR3 DNA, J gene, clone size, D gene, V gene. The D gene is left open where the match is weak. Only some rows state a clone size, as once, few, many or a class for expanded clones.

cdr3_aa: CASSSRRTGPNYGYTF
cdr3_nt: TGTGCCAGCAGCTCAAGGAGGACAGGGCCAAACTATGGCTACACCTTC
j_call: TRBJ1-2
clone_size: -
d_call: TRBD1
v_call: TRBV11-1

cdr3_aa: CASSIDLAGSATNEKLFF
cdr3_nt: TGTGCCAGTAGTATAGATCTGGCGGGCAGTGCAACTAATGAAAAACTGTTTTTT
j_call: TRBJ1-4
clone_size: -
d_call: -
v_call: TRBV19

cdr3_aa: CASSQDATGYGYTF
cdr3_nt: TGCGCCAGCAGCCAAGATGCGACAGGCTATGGCTACACCTTC
j_call: TRBJ1-2
clone_size: -
d_call: -
v_call: TRBV4-1

cdr3_aa: CASSLPGQVMNTEAFF
cdr3_nt: TGTGCCAGCTCACTGCCCGGACAGGTCATGAACACTGAAGCTTTCTTT
j_call: TRBJ1-1
clone_size: -
d_call: TRBD1
v_call: TRBV18

cdr3_aa: CASSFSGGLDNEQFF
cdr3_nt: TGTGCCAGCAGTTTTAGCGGGGGACTAGACAATGAGCAGTTCTTC
j_call: TRBJ2-1
clone_size: -
d_call: TRBD2
v_call: TRBV28

cdr3_aa: CASSLVGPLDLAGVAGELFF
cdr3_nt: TGTGCCAGCAGTTTAGTGGGACCTCTTGATCTAGCGGGAGTGGCCGGGGAGCTGTTTTTT
j_call: TRBJ2-2
clone_size: once
d_call: TRBD2
v_call: TRBV28

cdr3_aa: CASSPMPANTEAFF
cdr3_nt: TGTGCCAGCAGTCCAATGCCTGCGAACACTGAAGCTTTCTTT
j_call: TRBJ1-1
clone_size: -
d_call: -
v_call: TRBV6-6

cdr3_aa: CASRPGLAGSNEQFF
cdr3_nt: TGTGCCAGCAGGCCCGGGCTAGCGGGCAGCAATGAGCAGTTCTTC
j_call: TRBJ2-1
clone_size: -
d_call: TRBD2
v_call: TRBV27

cdr3_aa: CASSFGTEAFF
cdr3_nt: TGTGCCAGCAGCTTTGGCACTGAAGCTTTCTTT
j_call: TRBJ1-1
clone_size: -
d_call: -
v_call: TRBV7-9

cdr3_aa: CASSLAPVKYEQYF
cdr3_nt: TGTGCCAGCAGTTTGGCCCCGGTAAAGTACGAGCAGTACTTC
j_call: TRBJ2-7
clone_size: once
d_call: -
v_call: TRBV5-6

cdr3_aa: CASSGRTGQPQHF
cdr3_nt: TGTGCCAGCAGCGGACGGACAGGTCAGCCCCAGCATTTT
j_call: TRBJ1-5
clone_size: -
d_call: TRBD1
v_call: TRBV9

cdr3_aa: CASSLQSSYEQYF
cdr3_nt: TGTGCCAGCAGCTTGCAGTCTTCCTACGAGCAGTACTTC
j_call: TRBJ2-7
clone_size: -
d_call: -
v_call: TRBV5-4

cdr3_aa: CASSSTEFYEQYF
cdr3_nt: TGTGCCAGCAGTTCCACAGAATTTTACGAGCAGTACTTC
j_call: TRBJ2-7
clone_size: -
d_call: -
v_call: TRBV27

cdr3_aa: CASSEEPGTPYNEQFF
cdr3_nt: TGTGCCAGCAGTGAGGAACCCGGGACTCCATACAATGAGCAGTTCTTC
j_call: TRBJ2-1
clone_size: -
d_call: -
v_call: TRBV25-1

cdr3_aa: CASSQEFMRRDSYNEQFF
cdr3_nt: TGCGCCAGCAGCCAAGAATTTATGCGGCGGGACTCCTACAATGAGCAGTTCTTC
j_call: TRBJ2-1
clone_size: -
d_call: -
v_call: TRBV4-3

cdr3_aa: CASLEFTDTQYF
cdr3_nt: TGTGCCAGCTTAGAATTCACAGATACGCAGTATTTT
j_call: TRBJ2-3
clone_size: -
d_call: -
v_call: TRBV2